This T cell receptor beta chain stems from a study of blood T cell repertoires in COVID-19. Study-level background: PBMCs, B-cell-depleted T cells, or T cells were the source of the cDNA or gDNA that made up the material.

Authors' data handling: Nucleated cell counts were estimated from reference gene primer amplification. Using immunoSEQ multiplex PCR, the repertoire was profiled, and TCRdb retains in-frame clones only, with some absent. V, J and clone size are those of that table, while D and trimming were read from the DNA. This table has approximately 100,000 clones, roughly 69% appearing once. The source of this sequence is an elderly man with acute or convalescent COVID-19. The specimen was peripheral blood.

CDR3 region: CASSTLAFGANVLTF. The CDR3 DNA is TGTGCCAGCAGCACTCTAGCATTTGGGGCCAACGTCCTGACTTTC. The V and J genes are TRBV6-5 and TRBJ2-6; TRBD2 is a possible D gene (5 bases). Between the trimmed V and J ends, which lost 6 bases and 3 bases, there was a span of 12 bases. CDR1 and CDR2 from the germline V gene are MNHEY and SVGAGI. CDR3 size: 15 residues.